This passage covers 32 T cell receptor beta chains from one sample sequenced in a study of shared clonotypes between healthy human individuals. This table comes from immunoSEQ multiplex PCR, and its TCRdb copy is limited to in-frame clones, with some not included. This sample has a few million clones; 90% to 95% occur once, and the top ten carry roughly 0.15%. Sequenced: naive CD4+ T cells sorted from blood. Regarding subset: CD45RA+ positively selected. The receptors stem from a man aged 18 to 29 in good health.

The chain uses TRBV19 and TRBJ2-3; D gene unclear. Trimming took 0 bases from V and 4 from J, leaving 14 bases between them. Germline CDR1 reads LNHDA; CDR2 reads SQIVND (reference sequence). This CDR3 spans 16 amino acids. The CDR3 DNA follows: TGTGCCAGTAGTATAGAGAAATCCAAGGCTCCAGATACGCAGTATTTT. Translated, it gives CASSIEKSKAPDTQYF.

Only one count was recorded for this clone. The rearrangement joins TRBV5-1 to TRBJ2-1; TRBD2 aligns across 8 bases. Looked up from germline, CDR1 is SGHRS and CDR2 is YFSETQ. Trimming cost V 3 bases and J 9 bases; bases outside gene matches: 8. The CDR3 sequence is 14 residues long. CDR3 bases: TGCGCCAGCAGCTCTCAGCGGGGGTTAGGTGAGCAGTTCTTC. Its translation: CASSSQRGLGEQFF.

This sequence joins TRBV6-1 and TRBJ2-6; D unresolved. This CDR3 spans 17 amino acids. The ends were cut back, 1 base at V and 0 bases at J, with 10 bases in the middle. CDR1 and CDR2 from the germline V gene are MNHNS and SASEGT. The CDR3 sequence is CASSEGAGHSGANVLTF. Written as DNA, the CDR3 is TGTGCCAGCAGTGAAGGGGCAGGCCACTCTGGGGCCAACGTCCTGACTTTC.

The chain couples TRBV5-1 to TRBJ2-3, with 7 nucleotides matching TRBD2. The CDR3 totals 17 residues. V was clipped by 0 bases and J by 1 base; unmatched bases: 8. In germline, CDR1 is SGHRS, CDR2 YFSETQ. CDR3: CASSLGGLGRGTDTQYF. The CDR3 DNA reads as TGCGCCAGCAGCTTGGGAGGACTAGGTCGGGGCACAGATACGCAGTATTTT. Drawing the rest from reference TRBV5-1 and TRBJ2-3, the complete variable domain is KAGVTQTPRYLIKTRGQQVTLSCSPISGHRSVSWYQQTPGQGLQFLFEYFSETQRNKGNFPGRFSGRQFSNSRSEMNVSTLELGDSALYLCASSLGGLGRGTDTQYFGPGTRLTVL.

V is TRBV19 and J is TRBJ1-5; D might be TRBD1 (5 bases). Germline V gene lookup returns CDR1 LNHDA and CDR2 SQIVND (reference sequence). The CDR3 has 15 residues. Trimming cost V 7 bases and J 0 bases, with 13 bases left between them. CDR3 sequence: CASNLEGLSNQPQHF. CDR3 sequence (DNA): TGTGCCAGTAATTTGGAGGGACTTAGCAATCAGCCCCAGCATTTT. The whole variable domain, remainder taken from reference TRBV19 and TRBJ1-5, is DGGITQSPKYLFRKEGQNVTLSCEQNLNHDAMYWYRQDPGQGLRLIYYSQIVNDFQKGDIAEGYSVSREKKESFPLTVTSAQKNPTAFYLCASNLEGLSNQPQHFGDGTRLSIL.

V gene TRBV9 combines with J gene TRBJ2-3; TRBD1 matches 7 bases. The CDR3 totals 14 residues. The V gene's germline CDR1 is SGDLS and CDR2 YYNGEE. V trimming: 0 bases; J trimming: 4 bases; junction bases outside the gene matches: 2. The CDR3 coding sequence is TGTGCCAGCAGCGTAGAGGGGGCCCCAGATACGCAGTATTTT. Translating it yields CASSVEGAPDTQYF.

A word on this clone: The same CDR3 can be traced to other DNA sequences in this sample. The J gene is TRBJ1-3, the V gene TRBV30, with D unclear. CDR1 and CDR2 (germline): GTSNPN, SVGIG (reference sequence). The V end lost 0 bases, the J end lost 0 bases, and 3 bases lay between the germline ends. There are 13 residues in the CDR3. In DNA, the CDR3 is TGTGCCTGGAGTGTAGTCTCTGGAAACACCATATATTTT. This encodes CAWSVVSGNTIYF.

The J gene is TRBJ1-4, the V gene TRBV30; 10 bases are shared with TRBD1. The J segment lost 9 bases and the V segment lost 2 bases, leaving 9 bases of the junction unmatched. CDR1 is GTSNPN, CDR2 SVGIG, per germline (reference sequence). This CDR3 comprises 15 residues. The CDR3 bases are TGTGCCTGGAGTACGGCCGGGACAGGGGAAAAAAAACTGTTTTTT. Translation gives CAWSTAGTGEKKLFF.

V usage is TRBV29-1 and J usage is TRBJ2-3, with TRBD2 identical over 11 bases. J was trimmed by 3 bases and V by 4 bases; bases with no gene match: 6. This CDR3 is built from 15 residues. CDR1 SQVTM and CDR2 ANQGSEA come from the germline V gene. CDR3 in DNA: TGCAGCGTTGGGTTAGCGGGAGGGCCGACAGATACGCAGTATTTT. It specifies CSVGLAGGPTDTQYF.

V gene TRBV28 combines with J gene TRBJ2-2; perhaps TRBD1 as D (7 bases). Trimming took 1 base from V and 2 from J, leaving 11 bases between them. The CDR3 is made up of 16 amino acids. In germline, CDR1 is MDHEN, CDR2 SYDVKM. In DNA, the CDR3 is TGTGCCAGCAGTTTATCGACAGGGACTAACACCGGGGAGCTGTTTTTT. Translating it yields CASSLSTGTNTGELFF.

The rearrangement uses TRBV5-4 and TRBJ1-2, with D possibly TRBD1 on 6 matching bases. This CDR3 is built from 14 residues. Germline V lookup: CDR1 SGHNT, CDR2 YYREEE (reference sequence). Deletions cut 6 bases from V and 1 base from J, with 13 bases between. The DNA of the CDR3 is TGTGCCAGCACCGGGGGGCAAAATAACTATGGCTACACCTTC. As protein: CASTGGQNNYGYTF.

This chain links TRBV19 with TRBJ1-5; D may be TRBD1 (5 bases). The CDR3 consists of 15 residues. The V gene lost 2 bases and the J gene lost 6 bases, with 14 bases spanning the gap. Germline V CDR1 and CDR2: LNHDA, SQIVND (reference sequence). CDR3 sequence: CASSIIGAYGQPQHF. CDR3 bases: TGTGCCAGTAGTATAATTGGGGCCTATGGTCAGCCCCAGCATTTT.

This clone was counted a single time. CDR3 amino acids: CAISQDRGWLFF. CDR3 bases: TGTGCCATCAGCCAGGATAGGGGCTGGCTGTTTTTT. This chain connects TRBV10-3 to TRBJ2-2; a weak D match, TRBD1 (5 bases). The V and J ends lost 6 bases and 13 bases respectively, with 15 bases between them. Germline V lookup: CDR1 ENHRY, CDR2 SYGVKD. This CDR3 is built from 12 residues.

This CDR3 reads CASSYSHADRDYEQYF. CDR3 DNA: TGTGCCAGCAGTTACTCCCACGCCGACAGGGACTACGAGCAGTACTTC. The chain recombines TRBV6-6 with TRBJ2-7; 7 bases agree with TRBD1. The V gene's germline CDR1 is MNHNY and CDR2 SVGAGI (reference sequence). Trimming at V came to 0 bases and at J to 3 bases, leaving 8 bases not matched to a gene. This CDR3 contains 16 residues.

Turning to this clone: Other DNA sequences in the sample encode the same CDR3. The J gene is TRBJ2-3, the V gene TRBV10-1, with TRBD2 matching over 9 bases. The V gene's germline CDR1 is WNHNN and CDR2 SYGVQD (reference sequence). The J segment lost 1 base and the V segment lost 0 bases, leaving 2 bases of the junction unmatched. The CDR3 is made up of 16 amino acids. The CDR3 protein is CASSESLAGGTDTQYF. CDR3 sequence (DNA): TGCGCCAGCAGTGAGTCGTTAGCGGGAGGCACAGATACGCAGTATTTT.

This clone was seen only once. The rearrangement uses TRBV7-2 and TRBJ1-6; maybe TRBD1 (6 bases). This CDR3 has 15 amino acids. V lost 5 bases and J lost 6, with 14 bases in between. Germline CDR1 reads SGHTA; CDR2 reads FQGNSA. CDR3 region: CASSPQGIGNSPLHF. The CDR3, as DNA: TGTGCCAGCAGCCCCCAGGGGATCGGTAATTCACCCCTCCACTTT.

The chain links TRBV18 to TRBJ1-1; D is unresolved. This CDR3 has 13 residues. Trimming removed 3 bases from V and 3 bases from J, with 8 bases in between. From germline, CDR1 is KGHSH and CDR2 LQKENI. The CDR3 spells CASSPYMDTEAFF. The CDR3 coding sequence is TGTGCCAGCTCACCCTATATGGACACTGAAGCTTTCTTT.

The chain employs TRBV5-1 and TRBJ1-3; D ambiguous. The CDR3 loop spans 14 amino acids. Trimming cost V 2 bases and J 2 bases, with 8 bases left between them. Germline V gene data show CDR1 as SGHRS and CDR2 as YFSETQ. This CDR3 reads CASSFGEPGNTIYF. The CDR3 DNA reads TGCGCCAGCAGCTTTGGCGAGCCTGGAAACACCATATATTTT.

The V and J genes are TRBV9 and TRBJ2-3; TRBD2 aligns across 7 bases. This CDR3 region has 15 residues. Germline V lookup: CDR1 SGDLS, CDR2 YYNGEE. J lost 7 bases, V lost 1 base, and 9 bases had no gene match. The CDR3, as DNA: TGTGCCAGCAGCGTATCCGCGGGAGAGAAATATACGCAGTATTTT. Translation gives CASSVSAGEKYTQYF.

The chain is built from TRBV5-1 and TRBJ2-3, with a tentative D call TRBD1 (8 bases). CDR3 size: 16 residues. Trimming shortened V by 6 bases and J by 0 bases, and 17 bases separated the two germline ends. Germline assignment: CDR1 SGHRS and CDR2 YFSETQ. DNA of the CDR3: TGCGCCAGCAAGATGACAGGGGACTATAGCACAGATACGCAGTATTTT. Translation gives CASKMTGDYSTDTQYF.

For this clone: The identical CDR3 is also encoded by other nucleotide sequences in the sample. The chain uses TRBV6-6 and TRBJ2-7, with TRBD1 identical over 11 bases. From germline, CDR1 is MNHNY and CDR2 SVGAGI (reference sequence). With 1 base clipped from V and 4 bases from J, the junction kept 3 bases outside the gene matches. CDR3 length: 15 residues. In nucleotides, the CDR3 is TGTGCCAGCAGTTACTTCGGACAGGGGGCTTACGAGCAGTACTTC. Translation gives CASSYFGQGAYEQYF.

The chain employs TRBV7-2 and TRBJ2-1, with 7 positions matching TRBD2. Germline trimming cut 2 bases from V and 0 bases from J; bases unmatched to any gene: 10. This CDR3 region has 18 residues. Germline-derived CDR1 and CDR2 are SGHTA and FQGNSA. In DNA, the CDR3 is TGTGCCAGCAGCTTAAGGCTAGCGGCCCCCAGCTCCTACAATGAGCAGTTCTTC. Protein: CASSLRLAAPSSYNEQFF.

The chain has TRBV11-2 and TRBJ2-5, with 7 bases fitting TRBD2. Germline CDR1 is SGHAT and CDR2 is FQNNGV. The CDR3 extends over 14 amino acids. The J segment lost 5 bases and the V segment lost 1 base, leaving 4 bases of the junction unmatched. CDR3 sequence reads: CASSLVRGGETQYF. The DNA of the CDR3 is TGTGCCAGCAGCTTAGTGCGGGGAGGGGAGACCCAGTACTTC.

This chain uses TRBV7-2 with TRBJ1-3; D is ambiguous. With 3 bases removed from V and 0 bases from J, the gap between germline ends came to 6 bases. The CDR3 extends over 14 amino acids. The germline gives CDR1 SGHTA, CDR2 FQGNSA. The CDR3 protein is CASSLGRSGNTIYF. DNA for the CDR3: TGTGCCAGCAGCTTGGGTCGCTCTGGAAACACCATATATTTT.

Only one count was recorded for this clone. This chain uses TRBV6-1 with TRBJ1-5; D is undetermined. Trimming removed 5 bases at V and 5 bases at J, with 10 bases between. This CDR3 has 13 amino acids. Germline loops: CDR1 MNHNS, CDR2 SASEGT. CDR3 nucleotides: TGTGCCAGCAGTCTGAACACTGATCAGCCCCAGCATTTT. It encodes CASSLNTDQPQHF.

J is TRBJ2-7 and V is TRBV5-1, with 9 bases matching TRBD1. The V gene end was trimmed by 4 bases and the J gene end by 5 bases; junction bases not matched to a gene: 10. Germline V gives CDR1 SGHRS, CDR2 YFSETQ. The length of the CDR3 is 15 residues. The CDR3 nucleotides read TGCGCCAGCAGCAGGTGGACAGGGGACCCTCACGAGCAGTACTTC. Encoded protein: CASSRWTGDPHEQYF.

The rearrangement uses TRBV5-1 and TRBJ1-2; D is ambiguous. V was pared by 0 bases and J by 8 bases, with 14 bases between. Germline V gene data show CDR1 as SGHRS and CDR2 as YFSETQ. This CDR3 is built from 14 residues. CDR3 nucleotide sequence: TGCGCCAGCAGCTTGGCGGTTGGGCAAGGGGGCTACACCTTC. It yields the protein CASSLAVGQGGYTF. The complete variable domain, with remaining parts taken from reference TRBV5-1 and TRBJ1-2, reads KAGVTQTPRYLIKTRGQQVTLSCSPISGHRSVSWYQQTPGQGLQFLFEYFSETQRNKGNFPGRFSGRQFSNSRSEMNVSTLELGDSALYLCASSLAVGQGGYTFGSGTRLTVV.

The chain combines TRBV29-1 with TRBJ2-7; 8 bases agree with TRBD1. The ends lost 4 bases at V and 5 bases at J; junction bases unmatched: 13. In germline, CDR1 is SQVTM, CDR2 ANQGSEA. This CDR3 is built from 15 residues. CDR3: CSVAGRDRGGDEQYF. CDR3 bases: TGCAGCGTTGCGGGCCGTGACAGGGGTGGCGACGAGCAGTACTTC.

In the case of this clone: The same CDR3 is also encoded by other DNA sequences in this sample. The genes are TRBV5-4 and TRBJ1-4; no reliable D call. This CDR3 region has 15 residues. Germline lookup yields CDR1 SGHNT and CDR2 YYREEE (reference sequence). V lost 0 bases and J lost 2, with 8 bases in between. In nucleotides, the CDR3 is TGTGCCAGCAGCTTGGGCGTTGGGACTAATGAAAAACTGTTTTTT. Translated, it gives CASSLGVGTNEKLFF. The whole variable domain, remainder taken from reference TRBV5-4 and TRBJ1-4, is ETGVTQSPTHLIKTRGQQVTLRCSSQSGHNTVSWYQQALGQGPQFIFQYYREEENGRGNFPPRFSGLQFPNYSSELNVNALELDDSALYLCASSLGVGTNEKLFFGSGTQLSVL.

This chain uses TRBV4-3 with TRBJ2-7; TRBD2 aligns across 11 bases. CDR1 is LGHNA, CDR2 YSLEER, per germline. This CDR3 contains 17 residues. Trimming took 0 bases from V and 3 from J; bases not matched to a gene: 7. The CDR3 spells CASSQELAGVSLYEQYF. CDR3 nucleotide sequence: TGCGCCAGCAGCCAAGAACTAGCGGGAGTATCCCTCTACGAGCAGTACTTC.

V and J are TRBV6-1 and TRBJ1-3; D possibly corresponds to TRBD1 (5 bases). The CDR3 is 17 amino acids. CDR1 and CDR2 from the germline V gene are MNHNS and SASEGT. V gave up 3 bases and J gave up 4 bases, with 19 bases separating them. As DNA, the CDR3 is TGTGCCAGCAGTGACTTAGGGTCTGTGGGGCCAGGAAACACCATATATTTT. This gives the protein CASSDLGSVGPGNTIYF.

Note on this clone: The same CDR3 also results from other DNA sequences found in this sample. The rearrangement links TRBV11-2 to TRBJ2-3, with D possibly called TRBD1 or TRBD2 (6 bases each). Per germline, CDR1 SGHAT and CDR2 FQNNGV. V lost 1 base, J lost 6 bases, and 11 bases lay in between. The CDR3 is 14 amino acids. The CDR3 DNA sequence: TGTGCCAGCAGCTTAGCGGGGGCAGGGGATACGCAGTATTTT. It is translated as CASSLAGAGDTQYF.